Given below is one TCR beta chain in context. Amplification used 60 Vbeta primers and 13 Jbeta primers. How the authors handled the data: It was a later analysis that counted around 85 million unique TCR beta chains, of which about 10 million were shared. The assay was immunoSEQ multiplex PCR, and TCRdb's table has in-frame clones only and misses some. The DNA gave D and trimming, while V, J and clone size come from that table. The sample holds about 96,000 clones, about four fifths seen once. This record belongs to a study of cytomegalovirus exposure and HLA in healthy donors. With 2 bases clipped from V and 5 bases from J, the junction kept 10 bases outside the gene matches. The CDR3 is made up of 16 amino acids. Looked up from germline, CDR1 is GTSNPN and CDR2 is SVGIG (reference sequence).

Sequenced: PBMCs. The receptor comes from a female donor in good health and CMV-seropositive. The chain has TRBV30 and TRBJ2-5; TRBD2 aligns across 11 bases. DNA of the CDR3: TGTGCCTGGAGTAGGGGACTAGCGGCTCTCAGGGAGACCCAGTACTTC. Its translation is CAWSRGLAALRETQYF.